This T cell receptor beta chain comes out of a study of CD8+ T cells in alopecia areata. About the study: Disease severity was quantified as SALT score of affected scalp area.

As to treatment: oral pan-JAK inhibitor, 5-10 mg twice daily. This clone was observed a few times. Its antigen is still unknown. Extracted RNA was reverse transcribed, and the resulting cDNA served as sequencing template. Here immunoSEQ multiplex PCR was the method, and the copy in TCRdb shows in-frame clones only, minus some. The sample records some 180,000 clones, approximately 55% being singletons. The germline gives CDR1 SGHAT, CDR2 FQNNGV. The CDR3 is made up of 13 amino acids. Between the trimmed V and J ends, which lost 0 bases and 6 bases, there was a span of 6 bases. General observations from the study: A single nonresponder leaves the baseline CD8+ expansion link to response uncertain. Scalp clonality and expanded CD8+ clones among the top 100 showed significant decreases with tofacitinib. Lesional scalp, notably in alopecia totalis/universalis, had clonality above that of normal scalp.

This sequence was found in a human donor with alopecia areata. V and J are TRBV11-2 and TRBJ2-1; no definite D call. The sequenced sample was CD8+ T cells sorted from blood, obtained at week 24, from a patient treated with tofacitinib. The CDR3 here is CASSLEKGNEQFF. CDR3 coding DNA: TGTGCCAGCAGCTTAGAGAAGGGCAATGAGCAGTTCTTC.